In this sample, the clone carrying this TCR beta chain turned up a few times. This specimen comes from a study of regulatory T cells in long-lasting Graves disease. Documented time point: newly diagnosed GD, antithyroid drugs for less than 3 months. PBMC-extracted RNA yielded the TCR library. Germline CDR1 DFQATT, CDR2 SNEGSKA (reference sequence). With 0 bases clipped from V and 5 bases from J, the junction kept 8 bases outside the gene matches. This CDR3 is built from 16 residues. The TCR beta library used iRepertoire HTBI primers with Arm-PCR amplification of CDR3. Each CDR3 protein gets one entry after TCRdb re-called the multiplex PCR reads with MiXCR. The sample shows around 400,000 distinct CDR3 sequences, approximately 12% of them seen only once. The data also belong to a second study, concerning T cells in Graves' hyperthyroidism and ophthalmopathy.

The source is a young woman with Graves disease. The chain joins TRBV20-1 to TRBJ2-1, with 9 bases fitting TRBD2. The sample here was peripheral blood mononuclear cells (PBMCs), taken at new diagnosis, from a patient treated with antithyroid drugs. Here the CDR3 reads CSARDLSGRSHNEQFF. The CDR3 DNA sequence: TGCAGTGCTAGAGATCTGAGCGGGAGGTCCCACAATGAGCAGTTCTTC.